This entry lists 11 T cell receptor beta chains sequenced from one sample in a study of T-cell memory formation after mild COVID-19. Each CDR3 protein gets one entry after TCRdb re-called the 5' RACE reads with MiXCR. The data hold roughly 280,000 distinct CDR3 sequences, with about a sixth observed a single time. Input material: PBMCs or a T cell subset sorted from them (not recorded which). Source of these receptors: a man aged 18 to 30 who had mild COVID-19 (a few samples of this study predate the infection). Cell type and time point are not known.

The chain employs TRBV5-1 and TRBJ2-7; a weak D match, TRBD2 (6 bases). Germline V gene data show CDR1 as SGHRS and CDR2 as YFSETQ. The CDR3 spans 16 residues. The germline V and J ends were trimmed by 5 bases and 0 bases, with 18 bases remaining between them. CDR3 in amino acids: CASSHARGSSSYEQYF. The CDR3 DNA reads TGCGCCAGCAGTCATGCCCGGGGGTCCTCCTCCTACGAGCAGTACTTC.

This clonotype was observed a handful of times. The V and J genes are TRBV20-1 and TRBJ2-1, with 13 positions matching TRBD2. In germline, CDR1 is DFQATT, CDR2 SNEGSKA (reference sequence). CDR3 length: 14 amino acids. V lost 3 bases and J lost 5; bases outside the gene matches: 1. The CDR3 is CSASGTSGDNEQFF. The DNA for the CDR3 is TGCAGTGCTAGCGGGACTAGCGGGGACAATGAGCAGTTCTTC.

This clonotype was observed at least ten times. The J gene is TRBJ2-5, the V gene TRBV19, with D possibly being TRBD1 or TRBD2 (5 bases each). Germline CDR1 and CDR2: LNHDA and SQIVND (reference sequence). Trimming took 6 bases from V and 3 from J, leaving 14 bases between them. The CDR3 sequence is 14 residues long. The CDR3 region is CASSGASGKETQYF. Written as DNA, the CDR3 is TGTGCCAGTAGCGGGGCGTCAGGGAAAGAGACCCAGTACTTC.

The chain recombines TRBV2 with TRBJ2-2; TRBD1 agrees at 9 bases. V lost 5 bases, J lost 4 bases, and 17 bases stayed unmatched. Per germline, CDR1 SNHLY and CDR2 FYNNEI. This CDR3 region has 19 residues. In DNA form, the CDR3 reads TGTGCCAGCAGTTCGGGACGGGGACAGGGTTTCTCACTCACCGGGGAGCTGTTTTTT. Residues: CASSSGRGQGFSLTGELFF. Combining the CDR3 with reference TRBV2 and TRBJ2-2 gives the whole variable domain EPEVTQTPSHQVTQMGQEVILRCVPISNHLYFYWYRQILGQKVEFLVSFYNNEISEKSEIFDDQFSVERPDGSNFTLKIRSTKLEDSAMYFCASSSGRGQGFSLTGELFFGEGSRLTVL.

This clonotype was found many times. The chain combines TRBV4-2 with TRBJ1-3; D is undetermined. Germline CDR1 and CDR2: LGHNA and YNFKEQ. V was pared by 5 bases and J by 0 bases, with 17 bases between. This CDR3 region has 17 residues. CDR3 in DNA: TGTGCCAGCAGCGCCCGACGCTGGAATAACTCTGGAAACACCATATATTTT. Protein product: CASSARRWNNSGNTIYF.

This clonotype was observed a few times. In nucleotides, the CDR3 is TGTGCCAGCAGCGTAGGAGCAGGGAGCCTGGTTGAGCAGTTCTTC. It specifies CASSVGAGSLVEQFF. J is TRBJ2-1 and V is TRBV9; D tentatively fits TRBD1 or TRBD2 (5 bases each). Between the trimmed V and J ends, which lost 0 bases and 9 bases, there was a span of 16 bases. Germline CDR1 is SGDLS and CDR2 is YYNGEE. This CDR3 contains 15 residues.

This chain connects TRBV20-1 to TRBJ1-5; 8 nucleotides agree with TRBD1. Trimming took 2 bases from V and 9 from J; bases not matched to a gene: 9. From germline, CDR1 is DFQATT and CDR2 SNEGSKA (reference sequence). The CDR3 length is 14 residues. In nucleotides, the CDR3 is TGCAGTGCTAGACAAGGGACAGGACGTCCGCCCCAGCATTTT. Translating it yields CSARQGTGRPPQHF.

V usage is TRBV6-2 or TRBV6-3 and J usage is TRBJ1-3; TRBD1 aligns across 7 bases. This CDR3 region has 12 residues. Trimming cost V 4 bases and J 10 bases; bases outside gene matches: 4. Germline CDR1 MNHEY, CDR2 SVGEGT. The CDR3 DNA is TGTGCCAGCAGTTGGGACAGCCCTACCATATATTTT. Translated: CASSWDSPTIYF.

V is TRBV29-1 and J is TRBJ2-1, with D unclear. CDR1 SQVTM and CDR2 ANQGSEA come from the germline V gene. Trimming cost V 7 bases and J 7 bases, with 8 bases left between them. This CDR3 has 10 residues. The CDR3 region has the DNA TGCAGCGGCTTCGGTAATGAGCAGTTCTTC. Amino acids: CSGFGNEQFF.

This clonotype showed up many times. The chain recombines TRBV28 with TRBJ2-6; 7 positions match TRBD1. The CDR3 runs to 15 residues. J gave up 0 bases and V 5 bases, and 1 base lay outside the gene matches. CDR1 is MDHEN and CDR2 is SYDVKM in the germline V gene. The CDR3 DNA reads TGTGCCAGCAGTGGGACAGTCTCTGGGGCCAACGTCCTGACTTTC. This gives the protein CASSGTVSGANVLTF.

The chain has TRBV7-6 and TRBJ2-3, with TRBD2 matching over 8 bases. Unmatched junction bases numbered 8, after V lost 3 bases and J lost 3 bases. The CDR3 spans 16 residues. CDR1 SGHVS and CDR2 FNYEAQ come from the germline V gene. The CDR3 DNA reads as TGTGCCAGCAGCTTGTCCCGCGGGGGGATGACAGATACGCAGTATTTT. This translates into CASSLSRGGMTDTQYF.